Described below is a single T cell receptor beta chain sequence and its context. Evenly divided among several immunoSEQ plates was the genomic DNA of each subset. Only in-frame clones appear in the TCRdb table, and some are missing; sequencing was by immunoSEQ multiplex PCR. The sample holds under 2,500,000 clones; approximately 96% are singletons and the top ten take roughly 0.13%. In germline, CDR1 is KGHSH, CDR2 LQKENI. The CDR3 has 16 residues. Unmatched junction bases numbered 5, after V lost 3 bases and J lost 0 bases. This specimen belongs to a study of shared clonotypes between healthy human individuals. All donors qualified as healthy HIV-negative adults and had experienced no recent acute infections or vaccinations. The CD4+ fraction was divided into a CD45RA+ naive subset and a CD45RA-negative memory subset.

The TCR was taken from a young man in good health. The chain employs TRBV18 and TRBJ2-5; 9 bases line up with TRBD2. Source material: naive CD4+ T cells sorted from blood. The subset denotes: CD45RA+ positively selected. The DNA of the CDR3 is TGTGCCAGCTCACCTCGACTAGCGGTTTACCAAGAGACCCAGTACTTC. Translation gives CASSPRLAVYQETQYF.